These 2 T cell receptor beta chains were sequenced from one sample in a study of T cell responses to AZD1222 COVID-19 vaccine. Libraries were prepared by immunoSEQ multiplex PCR; TCRdb keeps only in-frame clonotypes and omits some of them. The sample has around 71,000 clones; roughly 80% are singletons. The sequences come from peripheral blood, collected 28 days after the second AZD1222 dose. The receptors derive from an adult who received the AZD1222 COVID-19 vaccine.

The chain couples TRBV18 to TRBJ2-7, with 9 positions matching TRBD1. The V gene's germline CDR1 is KGHSH and CDR2 LQKENI. Unmatched junction bases numbered 7, after V lost 3 bases and J lost 7 bases. The CDR3 extends over 14 amino acids. CDR3 coding DNA: TGTGCCAGCTCACCCGGGACAGGGAACCCAGAGCAGTACTTC. Its translation: CASSPGTGNPEQYF.

V is TRBV5-6 and J is TRBJ1-6; TRBD1 might be the D (5 bases). The length of the CDR3 is 19 residues. Between the trimmed V and J ends, which lost 0 bases and 0 bases, there was a span of 16 bases. Germline V gene data show CDR1 as SGHDT and CDR2 as YYEEEE. The CDR3 region is CASSLGEDKQSSYNSPLHF. CDR3 coding DNA: TGTGCCAGCAGCTTGGGGGAGGACAAGCAGAGCTCCTATAATTCACCCCTCCACTTT.